This T cell receptor beta chain is from a study of shared clonotypes between healthy human individuals. Study-wide points: The naive CD4 repertoires of a handful of donors were compared, and 5% to 6.5% of clonotypes were shared. Larger estimated richness was generally recorded for naive subsets relative to memory subsets.

Generated by immunoSEQ multiplex PCR, the TCRdb table keeps only in-frame clones and is missing some. The sample has about 2.4 million clones, over 85% seen once. In the case of this clone: What it recognizes is unknown.

This receptor was taken from a man in his late teens or twenties in good health. Some clones in this sample may be carry-over from other donors' samples. Sequencing was performed on naive CD4+ T cells from PBMCs. As for subset: CD45RA+ positively selected.

The CDR3 region is CASSNNYGYTF. The DNA for the CDR3 is TGTGCCAGCAGTAACAACTATGGCTACACCTTC. V and J are TRBV6-1 and TRBJ1-2; D is ambiguous. Germline V CDR1 and CDR2: MNHNS, SASEGT. Trimming left V 5 bases short and J 2 bases short, with 3 bases between. The CDR3 contains 11 residues.